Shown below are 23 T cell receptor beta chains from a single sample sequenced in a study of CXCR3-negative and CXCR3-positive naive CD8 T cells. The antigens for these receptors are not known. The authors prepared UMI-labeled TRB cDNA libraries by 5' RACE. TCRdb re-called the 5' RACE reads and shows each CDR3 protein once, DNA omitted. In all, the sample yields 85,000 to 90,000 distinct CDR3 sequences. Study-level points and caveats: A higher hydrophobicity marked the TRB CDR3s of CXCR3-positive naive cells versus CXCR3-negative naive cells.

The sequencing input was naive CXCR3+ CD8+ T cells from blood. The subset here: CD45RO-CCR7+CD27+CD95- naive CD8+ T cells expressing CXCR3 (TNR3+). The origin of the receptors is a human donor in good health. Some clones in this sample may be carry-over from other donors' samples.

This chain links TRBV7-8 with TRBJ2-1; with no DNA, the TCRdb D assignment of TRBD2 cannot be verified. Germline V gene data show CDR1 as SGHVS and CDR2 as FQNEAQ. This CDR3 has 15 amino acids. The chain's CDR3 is CASSQTSLVLYEQFF. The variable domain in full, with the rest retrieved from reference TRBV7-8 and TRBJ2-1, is GAGVSQSPRYKVAKRGQDVALRCDPISGHVSLFWYQQALGQGPEFLTYFQNEAQLDKSGLPSDRFFAERPEGSVSTLKIQRTQQEDSAVYLCASSQTSLVLYEQFFGPGTRLTVL.

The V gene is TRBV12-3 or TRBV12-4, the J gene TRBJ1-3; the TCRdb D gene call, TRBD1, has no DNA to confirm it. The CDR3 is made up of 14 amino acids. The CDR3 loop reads CASSGDSSGNTIYF.

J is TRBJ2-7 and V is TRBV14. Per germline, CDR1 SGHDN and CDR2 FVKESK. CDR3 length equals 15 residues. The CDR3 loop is CASSRGVDASYEQYF.

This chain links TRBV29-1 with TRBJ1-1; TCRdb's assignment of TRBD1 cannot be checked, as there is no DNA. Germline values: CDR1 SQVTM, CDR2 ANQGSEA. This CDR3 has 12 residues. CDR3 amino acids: CSVRQGDTEAFF.

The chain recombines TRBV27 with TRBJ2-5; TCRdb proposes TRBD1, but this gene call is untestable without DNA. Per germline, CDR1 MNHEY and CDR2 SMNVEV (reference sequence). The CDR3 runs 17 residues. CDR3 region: CASSHLGRLGLLETQYF.

The CDR3 spells CASSPDVAGVSYEQYF. V gene TRBV7-2 combines with J gene TRBJ2-7; the TCRdb D gene call, TRBD2, has no DNA to confirm it. CDR1 SGHTA and CDR2 FQGNSA come from the germline V gene. There are 16 residues in the CDR3.

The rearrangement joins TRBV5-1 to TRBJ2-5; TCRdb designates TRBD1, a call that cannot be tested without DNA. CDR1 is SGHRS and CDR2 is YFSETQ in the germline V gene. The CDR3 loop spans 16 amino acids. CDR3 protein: CASSLVPQGIQETQYF.

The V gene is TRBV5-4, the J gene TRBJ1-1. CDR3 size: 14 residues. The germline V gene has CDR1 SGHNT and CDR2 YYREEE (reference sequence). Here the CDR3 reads CASSLVAGNTEAFF. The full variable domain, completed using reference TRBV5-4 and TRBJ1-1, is ETGVTQSPTHLIKTRGQQVTLRCSSQSGHNTVSWYQQALGQGPQFIFQYYREEENGRGNFPPRFSGLQFPNYSSELNVNALELDDSALYLCASSLVAGNTEAFFGQGTRLTVV.

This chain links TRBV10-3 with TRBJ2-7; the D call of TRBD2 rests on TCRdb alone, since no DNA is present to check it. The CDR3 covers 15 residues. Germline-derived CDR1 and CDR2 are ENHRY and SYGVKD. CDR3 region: CAITTPGLAGVEQYF.

The CDR3 loop is CASSQDWSSGNTIYF. The chain couples TRBV3-1 to TRBJ1-3. The CDR3 runs 15 residues. CDR1 LGHDT and CDR2 YNNKEL come from the germline V gene (reference sequence).

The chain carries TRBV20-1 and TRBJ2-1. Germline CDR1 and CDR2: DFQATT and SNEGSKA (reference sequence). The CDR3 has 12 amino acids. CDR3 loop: CSARGSYNEQFF.

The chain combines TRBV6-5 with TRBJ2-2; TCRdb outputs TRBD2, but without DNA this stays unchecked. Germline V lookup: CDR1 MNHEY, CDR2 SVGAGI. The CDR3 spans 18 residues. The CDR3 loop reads CASSYSGTSGLYTGELFF.

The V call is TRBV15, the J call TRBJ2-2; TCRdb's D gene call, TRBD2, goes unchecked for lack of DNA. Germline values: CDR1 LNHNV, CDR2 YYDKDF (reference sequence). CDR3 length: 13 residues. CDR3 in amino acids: CATQIAEAGELFF.

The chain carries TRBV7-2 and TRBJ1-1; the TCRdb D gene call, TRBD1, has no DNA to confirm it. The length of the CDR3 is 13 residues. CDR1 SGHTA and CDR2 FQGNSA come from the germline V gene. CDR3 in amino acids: CASSFRTFSEAFF. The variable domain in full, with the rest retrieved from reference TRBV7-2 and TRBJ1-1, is GAGVSQSPSNKVTEKGKDVELRCDPISGHTALYWYRQSLGQGLEFLIYFQGNSAPDKSGLPSDRFSAERTGGSVSTLTIQRTQQEDSAVYLCASSFRTFSEAFFGQGTRLTVV.

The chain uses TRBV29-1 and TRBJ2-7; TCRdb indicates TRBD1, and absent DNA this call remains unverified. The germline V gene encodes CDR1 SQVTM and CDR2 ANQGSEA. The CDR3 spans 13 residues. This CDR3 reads CSAGDTFSYEQYF.

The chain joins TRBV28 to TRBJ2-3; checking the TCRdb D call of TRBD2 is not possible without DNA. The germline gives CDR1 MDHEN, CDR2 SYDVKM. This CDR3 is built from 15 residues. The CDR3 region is CASRRDWIGTDTQYF.

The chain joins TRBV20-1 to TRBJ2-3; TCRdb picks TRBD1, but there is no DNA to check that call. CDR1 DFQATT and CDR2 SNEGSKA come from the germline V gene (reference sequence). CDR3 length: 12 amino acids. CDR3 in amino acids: CSGQYNTDTQYF.

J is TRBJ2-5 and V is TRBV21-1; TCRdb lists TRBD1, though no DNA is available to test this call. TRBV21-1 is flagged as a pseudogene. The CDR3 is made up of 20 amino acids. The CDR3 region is CASSKVPGQGRVLLEETQYF.

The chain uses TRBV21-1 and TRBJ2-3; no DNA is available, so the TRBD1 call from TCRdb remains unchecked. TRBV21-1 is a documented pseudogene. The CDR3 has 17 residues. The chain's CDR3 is CASSNFGSAGVEDTQYF.

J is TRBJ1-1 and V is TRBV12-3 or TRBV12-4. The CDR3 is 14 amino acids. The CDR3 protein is CASSLSAGSTEAFF.

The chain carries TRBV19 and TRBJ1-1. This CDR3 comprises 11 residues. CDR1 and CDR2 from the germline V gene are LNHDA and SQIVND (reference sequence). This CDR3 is CASSITGEAFF.

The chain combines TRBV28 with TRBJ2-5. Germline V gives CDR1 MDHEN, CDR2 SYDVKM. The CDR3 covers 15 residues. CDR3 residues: CASKTSEVLGETQCF.

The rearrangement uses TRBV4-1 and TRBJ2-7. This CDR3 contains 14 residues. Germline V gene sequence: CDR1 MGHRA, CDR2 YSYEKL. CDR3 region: CASSPQGRPYEQYF.